This T cell receptor beta chain was sequenced in a study of blood T cells in healthy people across ages. The V and J ends lost 7 bases and 0 bases, in that order; junction bases with no gene match: 11. The CDR3 has 16 amino acids. Per the germline V gene, CDR1 is MNHEY and CDR2 is SMNVEV (reference sequence). A sample-barcoded 5' primer and a J-beta primer mix were used in a second PCR of about 7 to 11 cycles. MiXCR was run by TCRdb on the 5' RACE reads, yielding one entry per CDR3 protein. Among some 1,800,000 distinct CDR3 sequences listed, 35% to 50% were seen once. This chain uses TRBV27 with TRBJ2-7, with 8 bases lining up with TRBD2. The source of this sequence is a human donor in good health. Material for sequencing was blood. The CDR3 loop is CASTHLPGGTSYEQYF. The CDR3 nucleotides are TGTGCCAGCACCCATCTACCGGGGGGGACCTCCTACGAGCAGTACTTC.